One and the same sample provided the 25 T cell receptor beta chains below, sequenced in a study of chemoradiotherapy in HPV16-positive cancers (dated by TCRdb to between 2020 and 2023). Library creation used the immunoSEQ multiplex PCR assay. TCRdb provides this immuneACCESS table in a form limited to in-frame rearrangements. Some clones are lacking; in checked studies, under half of them reflect an unresolved V gene, and why the rest are absent is not known. The sample table shows around 30,000 clones, and roughly nine tenths are seen once. About 3.1% of the sample comes from the top ten. Here the sequenced sample was blood, taken from a patient who underwent chemoradiotherapy. These receptors originate from a human donor with HPV-associated anogenital cancer.

V is TRBV7-2 and J is TRBJ1-2; D call uncertain. Germline CDR1 is SGHTA and CDR2 is FQGNSA. Trimming stripped 0 bases from V and 7 bases from J, with 12 bases between. The CDR3 length is 14 residues. CDR3 amino acids: CASSLAQPVGGYTF. In nucleotides, the CDR3 is TGTGCCAGCAGCTTAGCCCAACCGGTCGGTGGCTACACCTTC.

The chain uses TRBV5-1 and TRBJ1-1; D not certain. Germline CDR1 SGHRS, CDR2 YFSETQ. The CDR3 totals 14 residues. The V gene lost 1 base and the J gene lost 4 bases, with 11 bases spanning the gap. The CDR3 sequence is CASSLLRGFTEAFF. As DNA, the CDR3 is TGCGCCAGCAGCTTGCTTCGCGGGTTCACTGAAGCTTTCTTT. The full variable domain, in which reference TRBV5-1 and TRBJ1-1 provide the parts outside the CDR3, is KAGVTQTPRYLIKTRGQQVTLSCSPISGHRSVSWYQQTPGQGLQFLFEYFSETQRNKGNFPGRFSGRQFSNSRSEMNVSTLELGDSALYLCASSLLRGFTEAFFGQGTRLTVV.

This clone was recorded only once. CDR3 DNA sequence: TGTGCCAGCAGCCAAGGAAACTTAGTAGCGCGACAGAACAATGAGCAGTTCTTC. Its protein product is CASSQGNLVARQNNEQFF. The rearrangement joins TRBV4-2 to TRBJ2-1, with D perhaps being TRBD1 or TRBD2 (5 bases each). Germline V lookup: CDR1 LGHNA, CDR2 YNFKEQ. The CDR3 runs to 18 residues. V was trimmed by 1 base and J by 5 bases, leaving 21 bases between them.

The chain has TRBV7-2 and TRBJ2-5, with 7 bases identical to TRBD2. The CDR3 length is 15 residues. V shed 1 base and J 5 bases; nucleotides not matched to a gene: 7. Germline assignment: CDR1 SGHTA and CDR2 FQGNSA. The CDR3 region is CASSLGGRVGETQYF. The DNA of the CDR3 is TGTGCCAGCAGCTTAGGTGGGAGGGTCGGGGAGACCCAGTACTTC.

The chain carries TRBV19 and TRBJ2-2; 9 bases align to TRBD2. The CDR3 runs 15 residues. Losses at the gene ends were 1 base for V and 3 bases for J; bases not matched to a gene: 0. Germline CDR1 reads LNHDA; CDR2 reads SQIVND (reference sequence). The CDR3 DNA is TGTGCCAGTAGTATAGGCGGGAGGGACACCGGGGAGCTGTTTTTT. Translated: CASSIGGRDTGELFF.

V is TRBV18 and J is TRBJ2-7; D gene uncertain. The V and J ends lost 2 bases and 6 bases respectively, with 5 bases between them. The CDR3 sequence is 11 residues long. CDR1 is KGHSH and CDR2 is LQKENI in the germline V gene. The CDR3 spells CASSPGVEQYF. CDR3 sequence (DNA): TGTGCCAGCTCACCAGGAGTCGAGCAGTACTTC.

The V and J genes are TRBV10-1 and TRBJ1-1; a possible D gene is TRBD1 (5 bases). Per germline, CDR1 WNHNN and CDR2 SYGVQD (reference sequence). The CDR3 length is 14 residues. V lost 3 bases to trimming and J lost 2 bases, with 10 bases between them. The CDR3 bases are TGCGCCAGCAGTGAAGACAGTTTTAACACTGAAGCTTTCTTT. Protein: CASSEDSFNTEAFF.

CDR3 protein: CASSRRNFQIVTEAFF. The CDR3 DNA reads TGTGCCAGCAGTCGGCGGAATTTCCAAATTGTCACTGAAGCTTTCTTT. V and J are TRBV7-2 and TRBJ1-1; no definite D call. With 6 bases removed from V and 4 bases from J, the gap between germline ends came to 21 bases. Germline V CDR1 and CDR2: SGHTA, FQGNSA. The CDR3 has 16 amino acids.

V gene TRBV4-2 combines with J gene TRBJ1-5, with a weak D call TRBD1 (6 bases). Looked up from germline, CDR1 is LGHNA and CDR2 is YNFKEQ. This CDR3 is built from 19 residues. V was trimmed by 0 bases and J by 4 bases, leaving 22 bases between them. CDR3 sequence: CASSQDPIGSQGRNQPQHF. CDR3 bases: TGTGCCAGCAGCCAAGATCCCATCGGGTCTCAGGGGCGTAATCAGCCCCAGCATTTT.

This rearrangement joins TRBV11-2 to TRBJ1-1; tentatively, D is TRBD1 (6 bases). CDR1 is SGHAT and CDR2 is FQNNGV in the germline V gene. There are 14 residues in the CDR3. The V gene lost 4 bases and the J gene lost 1 base, with 10 bases spanning the gap. CDR3 sequence: CASSSGQPNTEAFF. The CDR3 DNA is TGTGCCAGCAGCTCCGGACAGCCGAACACTGAAGCTTTCTTT.

The rearrangement uses TRBV6-1 and TRBJ2-1; the D gene is possibly TRBD1 (6 bases). Trimming took 3 bases from V and 7 from J, leaving 16 bases between them. The CDR3 is 15 amino acids. Germline V lookup: CDR1 MNHNS, CDR2 SASEGT. CDR3 protein: CASSDLTGPTNEQFF. The CDR3 region has the DNA TGTGCCAGCAGTGACCTGACAGGCCCTACGAATGAGCAGTTCTTC.

This rearrangement joins TRBV19 to TRBJ1-1; 7 nucleotides agree with TRBD1. The CDR3 has 13 residues. Trimming took 5 bases from V and 5 from J; bases not matched to a gene: 5. Germline V gene lookup returns CDR1 LNHDA and CDR2 SQIVND (reference sequence). The CDR3 region is CASSDRVGTEAFF. CDR3 nucleotides: TGTGCCAGTAGTGACAGGGTTGGGACTGAAGCTTTCTTT.

This chain uses TRBV11-3 with TRBJ2-7, with D possibly matching TRBD1 (6 bases). CDR1 SGHNT and CDR2 YENEEA come from the germline V gene. The CDR3 is 12 residues long. With 5 bases removed from V and 4 bases from J, the gap between germline ends came to 9 bases. The CDR3 loop reads CASSVQGYEQYF. CDR3 bases: TGTGCCAGCAGCGTACAGGGTTACGAGCAGTACTTC.

The chain is built from TRBV11-2 and TRBJ2-1; 9 bases are a match to TRBD2. With V trimmed by 0 bases and J by 10 bases, 10 bases remained unmatched. Germline V gene data show CDR1 as SGHAT and CDR2 as FQNNGV. The CDR3 sequence is 16 residues long. DNA for the CDR3: TGTGCCAGCAGCTTAGAGCGGGTGGTAGCGGGGGTAGAGCAGTTCTTC. Its protein product is CASSLERVVAGVEQFF.

The gene calls are TRBV6-7 and TRBJ2-2; D is perhaps TRBD1 (5 bases). TRBV6-7 is recorded as an ORF, its role being uncertain. V lost 4 bases and J lost 1, with 13 bases in between. This CDR3 is 16 amino acids long. The CDR3 bases are TGTGCCAGCAGTTCCCCCGAAAGGGGGAACACCGGGGAGCTGTTTTTT. This encodes CASSSPERGNTGELFF.

The J gene is TRBJ1-5, the V gene TRBV10-1; 7 positions agree with TRBD1. The ends lost 7 bases at V and 3 bases at J; junction bases unmatched: 9. Germline V lookup: CDR1 WNHNN, CDR2 SYGVQD (reference sequence). The CDR3 runs to 15 residues. The CDR3 coding sequence is TGCGCCAGCACTCTCGGACAGGAGCTCAATCAGCCCCAGCATTTT. This sequence encodes CASTLGQELNQPQHF.

This clone was recorded only once. V gene TRBV6-4 combines with J gene TRBJ1-1; 11 positions match TRBD1. Germline lookup yields CDR1 MRHNA and CDR2 SNTAGT. This CDR3 is 15 amino acids long. V lost 6 bases, J lost 5 bases, and 8 bases stayed unmatched. CDR3: CASRGQGANGTEAFF. The CDR3 bases are TGTGCCAGCAGAGGACAGGGGGCGAATGGGACTGAAGCTTTCTTT.

J is TRBJ2-6 and V is TRBV5-1, with TRBD1 as a possible D gene (6 bases). Germline CDR1 SGHRS, CDR2 YFSETQ. The CDR3 length is 17 residues. V was clipped by 3 bases and J by 0 bases, with 13 bases between them. The CDR3 bases are TGCGCCAGCAGCTCGATGGACAGTCTCTCTGGGGCCAACGTCCTGACTTTC. Its protein product is CASSSMDSLSGANVLTF.

This clone was seen more than once but under ten times. V is TRBV4-1 and J is TRBJ1-2; D is unclear. V was shortened by 2 bases and J by 8 bases, with 21 bases between the two germline ends. The CDR3 covers 16 residues. Per germline, CDR1 MGHRA and CDR2 YSYEKL. The CDR3 DNA is TGCGCCAGCAGCCAACTGATCCTCGGGCTTTCATGGGGCTACACCTTC. As protein: CASSQLILGLSWGYTF.

The V gene is TRBV6-6, the J gene TRBJ2-7; a weak D match, TRBD2 (6 bases). The germline gives CDR1 MNHNY, CDR2 SVGAGI (reference sequence). This CDR3 region has 11 residues. V was trimmed by 0 bases and J by 12 bases, leaving 9 bases between them. CDR3 protein: CASSYSTRWYF. CDR3 DNA: TGTGCCAGCAGTTACTCGACTAGATGGTACTTC.

Of note for this clone: This sample includes further DNA sequences coding for the same CDR3. The V call is TRBV7-3, the J call TRBJ1-2; 7 nucleotides align to TRBD1. CDR1 and CDR2 (germline): SGHTA, FQGTGA. The J segment lost 8 bases and the V segment lost 2 bases, leaving 11 bases of the junction unmatched. This CDR3 spans 15 amino acids. CDR3 sequence: CASSLGQGEGGGYTF. The CDR3 coding sequence is TGTGCCAGCAGCTTAGGGCAGGGGGAGGGAGGGGGCTACACCTTC.

The chain joins TRBV6-1 to TRBJ2-5, with 7 positions matching TRBD2. The junction had 3 bases not matched to a gene; V was cut back by 6 bases and J by 2 bases. In germline, CDR1 is MNHNS, CDR2 SASEGT. CDR3 length equals 13 residues. The CDR3 region has the DNA TGTGCCAGCAGCCGGACTAGGCAAGAGACCCAGTACTTC. Amino acid sequence: CASSRTRQETQYF.

The chain combines TRBV30 with TRBJ2-2; D uncertain. V was shortened by 1 base and J by 1 base, with 7 bases between the two germline ends. The CDR3 consists of 14 residues. Germline V lookup: CDR1 GTSNPN, CDR2 SVGIG (reference sequence). CDR3 in amino acids: CAWSGDLNTGELFF. The CDR3 DNA reads as TGTGCCTGGAGTGGCGACCTGAACACCGGGGAGCTGTTTTTT.

This chain joins TRBV10-3 and TRBJ1-2; 7 bases map to TRBD1. Trimming removed 5 bases from V and 3 bases from J; junction bases left unmatched: 6. There are 14 residues in the CDR3. Germline-derived CDR1 and CDR2 are ENHRY and SYGVKD. Written as DNA, the CDR3 is TGTGCCATCAGTAGGGACAGTTTTGACTATGGCTACACCTTC. It codes for CAISRDSFDYGYTF.

J is TRBJ1-3 and V is TRBV30; tentatively, D is TRBD1 (5 bases). The CDR3 sequence is 13 residues long. Trimming cost V 7 bases and J 1 base, with 11 bases left between them. CDR1 and CDR2 (germline): GTSNPN, SVGIG (reference sequence). CDR3 residues: CASLRGSGNTIYF. For the CDR3, the DNA is TGTGCCTCCTTAAGGGGTTCTGGAAACACCATATATTTT. The full variable domain, completed using reference TRBV30 and TRBJ1-3, is SQTIHQWPATLVQPVGSPLSLECTVEGTSNPNLYWYRQAAGRGLQLLFYSVGIGQISSEVPQNLSASRPQDRQFILSSKKLLLSDSGFYLCASLRGSGNTIYFGEGSWLTVV.